The 22 T cell receptor beta chains presented below share a single source sample, sequenced in a study of shared clonotypes between healthy human individuals. Produced via immunoSEQ multiplex PCR; TCRdb's table is partial and in-frame only. The repertoire consists of about 2.1 million clones, with about 93% occurring once and the leading ten covering 1.5% to 2%. CD45RO-negative CD8 cells positively selected for CCR7 made up the naive population, which excluded terminally differentiated effector memory CD45RA+ cells. The material sequenced was naive CD8+ T cells from PBMCs. These TCRs come from a man aged 18 to 29 in good health. Some clones in this sample may be carry-over from other donors' samples.

The chain carries TRBV7-3 and TRBJ2-3, with 7 bases lining up with TRBD2. Trimming removed 5 bases from V and 3 bases from J; junction bases left unmatched: 11. The length of the CDR3 is 16 residues. Looked up from germline, CDR1 is SGHTA and CDR2 is FQGTGA. CDR3 residues: CASSPWAAGETDTQYF. CDR3 DNA: TGTGCCAGCAGCCCTTGGGCTGCGGGAGAGACAGATACGCAGTATTTT.

The J gene is TRBJ1-1, the V gene TRBV9, with TRBD1 as a possible D gene (5 bases). V lost 4 bases and J 7 bases, leaving 14 bases between the germline ends. The germline CDR1 and CDR2 sequences are SGDLS and YYNGEE. The CDR3 extends over 13 amino acids. CDR3 amino acids: CASSSHLTGEAFF. The DNA of the CDR3 is TGTGCCAGCAGCTCCCATTTAACAGGTGAAGCTTTCTTT.

The sample holds a few counts of this clone. The V gene is TRBV9, the J gene TRBJ1-1, with 9 positions matching TRBD1. The CDR3 is 16 amino acids. Germline CDR1 and CDR2: SGDLS and YYNGEE. J was trimmed by 1 base and V by 4 bases; bases with no gene match: 8. CDR3 coding DNA: TGTGCCAGCAGCACCCACAGGGGGCCAGCGAACACTGAAGCTTTCTTT. Encoded protein: CASSTHRGPANTEAFF.

The rearrangement uses TRBV5-8 and TRBJ2-2, with 7 bases aligning to TRBD1. V dropped 0 bases and J dropped 6; count of bases not matched to a gene: 8. CDR3 size: 16 residues. Germline CDR1 reads SGHTS; CDR2 reads YDEGEE. The DNA of the CDR3 is TGTGCCAGCAGCTTGGTCGGGACAGTAATCCCCGGGGAGCTGTTTTTT. Encoded protein: CASSLVGTVIPGELFF.

CDR3 region: CASSLVRGHGYTF. CDR3 nucleotides: TGCGCCAGCAGCTTGGTACGGGGGCATGGCTACACCTTC. The chain carries TRBV5-1 and TRBJ1-2, with TRBD1 as a possible D gene (6 bases). V was shortened by 0 bases and J by 6 bases, with 9 bases between the two germline ends. The CDR3 consists of 13 residues. Germline values: CDR1 SGHRS, CDR2 YFSETQ.

DNA for the CDR3: TGTGCCAGCAGCCACCACCCCGGGACAGGGGACACTGAAGCTTTCTTT. Translating it yields CASSHHPGTGDTEAFF. V gene TRBV7-9 combines with J gene TRBJ1-1, with TRBD1 matching over 10 bases. V shed 5 bases and J 3 bases; nucleotides not matched to a gene: 9. The germline gives CDR1 SEHNR, CDR2 FQNEAQ (reference sequence). The CDR3 loop spans 16 amino acids.

Only one count was recorded for this clone. The chain has TRBV25-1 and TRBJ2-7; D might be TRBD2 (6 bases). Germline values: CDR1 MGHDK, CDR2 SYGVNS. Trimming took off 1 base at V and 5 bases at J, with 24 bases between the two ends. The CDR3 runs 18 residues. The CDR3 sequence is CASSEWRARAGPGDEQYF. The DNA for the CDR3 is TGTGCCAGCAGTGAATGGAGGGCCCGGGCAGGGCCTGGTGACGAGCAGTACTTC.

A word on this clone: Other DNA sequences in the same sample also yield this CDR3. This sequence joins TRBV19 and TRBJ2-3, with D hard to call. V lost 3 bases and J 3 bases, leaving 7 bases between the germline ends. CDR1 is LNHDA, CDR2 SQIVND, per germline (reference sequence). This CDR3 region has 13 residues. The DNA for the CDR3 is TGTGCCAGTAGTATCCTGGGTACAGATACGCAGTATTTT. Translating it yields CASSILGTDTQYF.

V usage is TRBV25-1 and J usage is TRBJ2-7, with D uncertain. The CDR3 contains 13 residues. Per the germline V gene, CDR1 is MGHDK and CDR2 is SYGVNS. Deletions cut 2 bases from V and 1 base from J, with 6 bases between. The CDR3, as DNA: TGTGCCAGCAGTGAAAGAGCATCCTACGAGCAGTACTTC. This codes for CASSERASYEQYF.

The chain couples TRBV18 to TRBJ2-1; 9 bases fit TRBD2. The CDR3 is made up of 16 amino acids. Germline CDR1 reads KGHSH; CDR2 reads LQKENI. V was pared by 0 bases and J by 3 bases, with 3 bases of the junction left unmatched. The DNA of the CDR3 is TGTGCCAGCTCACCACCGTTGCGGGAGGGCTACAATGAGCAGTTCTTC. The encoded protein is CASSPPLREGYNEQFF.

A remark on this clone: The same CDR3 is also encoded by other DNA sequences in this sample. V and J are TRBV27 and TRBJ2-7; perhaps D is TRBD1 or TRBD2 (6 bases each). The length of the CDR3 is 14 residues. Germline V gene data show CDR1 as MNHEY and CDR2 as SMNVEV (reference sequence). The germline V and J ends were trimmed by 4 bases and 4 bases, with 14 bases remaining between them. The CDR3 region has the DNA TGTGCCAGCAGTTGGGGGGCCTCGGGGTACGAGCAGTACTTC. Its translation is CASSWGASGYEQYF.

This chain connects TRBV5-1 to TRBJ2-1, with 10 bases aligning to TRBD1. The trim removed 4 bases at V and 7 bases at J, leaving 5 bases unmatched. The CDR3 spans 14 residues. From germline, CDR1 is SGHRS and CDR2 YFSETQ. The CDR3 DNA reads TGCGCCAGCAGCCCTTGGACAGGGGGGAATGAGCAGTTCTTC. Its translation is CASSPWTGGNEQFF.

The chain employs TRBV28 and TRBJ2-7; D remains ambiguous. V dropped 5 bases and J dropped 2 bases, with 13 bases sitting between them. CDR1 is MDHEN and CDR2 is SYDVKM in the germline V gene. This CDR3 spans 14 amino acids. This chain's CDR3 is CASSAVAEAYEQYF. The CDR3 nucleotides are TGTGCCAGCAGTGCGGTGGCCGAGGCCTACGAGCAGTACTTC.

This chain uses TRBV27 with TRBJ2-2, with 12 bases matching TRBD2. V shed 6 bases and J 5 bases; nucleotides not matched to a gene: 10. This CDR3 has 17 residues. CDR1 and CDR2 (germline): MNHEY, SMNVEV (reference sequence). CDR3 nucleotides: TGTGCCAGCAGCCAACTCCTAGCGGGAGGGCCAACCGGGGAGCTGTTTTTT. The encoded protein is CASSQLLAGGPTGELFF.

The V and J genes are TRBV6-5 and TRBJ2-1, with D unclear. The CDR3 sequence is 15 residues long. Trimming stripped 6 bases from V and 5 bases from J, with 17 bases between. Germline V CDR1 and CDR2: MNHEY, SVGAGI. The CDR3 DNA sequence: TGTGCCAGCAGCCGTGGAAGGATGGGGAACAATGAGCAGTTCTTC. Translation: CASSRGRMGNNEQFF.

This rearrangement joins TRBV7-9 to TRBJ2-1, with 7 nucleotides matching TRBD2. The germline CDR1 and CDR2 sequences are SEHNR and FQNEAQ (reference sequence). The trim removed 4 bases at V and 5 bases at J, leaving 8 bases unmatched. The CDR3 runs to 15 residues. In DNA form, the CDR3 reads TGTGCCAGCAGCTCGCGGGAGTCCATCCACAATGAGCAGTTCTTC. Protein product: CASSSRESIHNEQFF.

The CDR3 loop reads CATWDRDRGEWGSNQPQHF. CDR3 bases: TGTGCCACTTGGGACCGGGACAGGGGCGAGTGGGGTAGCAATCAGCCCCAGCATTTT. V gene TRBV10-3 combines with J gene TRBJ1-5; 10 bases are a match to TRBD1. V was clipped by 10 bases and J by 0 bases; unmatched bases: 18. Germline loops: CDR1 ENHRY, CDR2 SYGVKD. The CDR3 contains 19 residues.

The chain links TRBV7-6 to TRBJ2-7; tentative D call: TRBD1 (6 bases). Trimming left V 1 base short and J 2 bases short, with 12 bases between. There are 15 residues in the CDR3. Germline V lookup: CDR1 SGHVS, CDR2 FNYEAQ. CDR3 DNA sequence: TGTGCCAGCAGCTTAGGGGGGCGAGGGGCCTACGAGCAGTACTTC. Its protein is CASSLGGRGAYEQYF. Together with reference TRBV7-6 and TRBJ2-7, the CDR3 gives the full variable domain: GAGVSQSPRYKVTKRGQDVALRCDPISGHVSLYWYRQALGQGPEFLTYFNYEAQQDKSGLPNDRFSAERPEGSISTLTIQRTEQRDSAMYRCASSLGGRGAYEQYFGPGTRLTVT.

The CDR3 reads CASSFSGGYEQYF. In DNA, the CDR3 is TGTGCCAGTAGTTTCTCGGGAGGATACGAGCAGTACTTC. The rearrangement joins TRBV19 to TRBJ2-7, with TRBD2 matching 7 bases. This CDR3 region has 13 residues. Germline values: CDR1 LNHDA, CDR2 SQIVND (reference sequence). Losses at the gene ends were 5 bases for V and 4 bases for J; bases not matched to a gene: 5.

The V gene is TRBV27, the J gene TRBJ2-2, with D unclear. V was trimmed by 8 bases and J by 7 bases, leaving 11 bases between them. Germline CDR1 MNHEY, CDR2 SMNVEV (reference sequence). CDR3 length equals 12 residues. CDR3 sequence (DNA): TGTGCCAGCGGCCTACTTAGCGGGGAGCTGTTTTTT. Protein sequence: CASGLLSGELFF.

This chain joins TRBV5-1 and TRBJ2-7; possibly TRBD2 for D (6 bases). Trimming stripped 4 bases from V and 3 bases from J, with 23 bases between. This CDR3 is built from 17 residues. Germline CDR1 is SGHRS and CDR2 is YFSETQ. As DNA, the CDR3 is TGCGCCAGCAGCCCAAACAGCTGGGGGGTAGTCAACTACGAGCAGTACTTC. Protein: CASSPNSWGVVNYEQYF.

The chain has TRBV19 and TRBJ1-2; D remains ambiguous. Germline CDR1 reads LNHDA; CDR2 reads SQIVND (reference sequence). Trimming took off 3 bases at V and 7 bases at J, with 12 bases between the two ends. The CDR3 spans 13 residues. The CDR3 DNA sequence: TGTGCCAGTAGTATTGGTAAAGGGAGTGGCTACACCTTC. Protein: CASSIGKGSGYTF.